The 26 T cell receptor beta chains below come from one sample, sequenced in a study of cytomegalovirus exposure and HLA in healthy donors. The PCR had 60 Vbeta and 13 Jbeta primers. Method: immunoSEQ multiplex PCR; TCRdb's copy keeps in-frame clones and lacks some. The sample has under 200,000 clones, roughly 73% seen once. The source material was PBMCs. The receptors shown here come from a woman aged 25 to 39 in good health and CMV-seronegative.

This clone was recorded a few times. The CDR3 DNA follows: TGTGCCAGCAGTCCCGACAGGGGTCGGCACGAGCAGTACTTC. This translates into CASSPDRGRHEQYF. V gene TRBV13 combines with J gene TRBJ2-7; 8 bases line up with TRBD1. The trim removed 6 bases at V and 5 bases at J, leaving 9 bases unmatched. CDR1 and CDR2 from the germline V gene are PRHDT and FYEKMQ (reference sequence). This CDR3 has 14 residues.

In its sample, this clone was seen a few times. The gene calls are TRBV25-1 and TRBJ2-2, with 12 positions matching TRBD2. The CDR3 consists of 14 residues. The J segment lost 6 bases and the V segment lost 8 bases, leaving 4 bases of the junction unmatched. Germline loops: CDR1 MGHDK, CDR2 SYGVNS. This CDR3 reads CASRLAGGAGELFF. CDR3 coding DNA: TGTGCCAGCCGCCTAGCGGGAGGGGCCGGGGAGCTGTTTTTT. Full variable domain (rest looked up from reference TRBV25-1 and TRBJ2-2): EADIYQTPRYLVIGTGKKITLECSQTMGHDKMYWYQQDPGMELHLIHYSYGVNSTEKGDLSSESTVSRIRTEHFPLTLESARPSHTSQYLCASRLAGGAGELFFGEGSRLTVL.

The chain carries TRBV5-1 and TRBJ2-1; D unclear. Germline V gene lookup returns CDR1 SGHRS and CDR2 YFSETQ. V lost 4 bases and J 8 bases, leaving 19 bases between the germline ends. The CDR3 covers 15 residues. The CDR3 region has the DNA TGCGCCAGCAGCGTCAGTGGAGAGCCGGTGGATGAGCAGTTCTTC. This translates into CASSVSGEPVDEQFF.

The chain has TRBV5-4 and TRBJ1-1, with 7 bases identical to TRBD1. The CDR3 has 13 amino acids. The trim removed 3 bases at V and 2 bases at J, leaving 1 base unmatched. Germline loops: CDR1 SGHNT, CDR2 YYREEE (reference sequence). The CDR3 spells CASSWDSNTEAFF. The CDR3 DNA is TGTGCCAGCAGCTGGGACAGCAACACTGAAGCTTTCTTT.

The chain is built from TRBV4-1 and TRBJ2-1, with D uncertain. Germline V gene sequence: CDR1 MGHRA, CDR2 YSYEKL. Trimming removed 1 base at V and 10 bases at J, with 8 bases between. The CDR3 loop spans 12 amino acids. The CDR3, as DNA: TGCGCCAGCAGCCAAGTTTTTTCGGAGCAGTTCTTC. It codes for CASSQVFSEQFF.

The J gene is TRBJ2-1, the V gene TRBV11-3; TRBD2 aligns across 8 bases. Germline lookup yields CDR1 SGHNT and CDR2 YENEEA. After removal of 5 bases from V and 4 bases from J, the junction contained 16 bases not matched to a gene. CDR3 length equals 18 residues. The chain's CDR3 is CASSQRTALAGGYNEQFF. CDR3 DNA: TGTGCCAGCAGCCAGCGAACCGCCCTGGCGGGGGGATACAATGAGCAGTTCTTC.

The chain recombines TRBV29-1 with TRBJ1-2, with TRBD1 matching 9 bases. J was trimmed by 6 bases and V by 5 bases; bases with no gene match: 4. The CDR3 has 12 residues. Germline V CDR1 and CDR2: SQVTM, ANQGSEA. This chain's CDR3 is CSVRGTGNGYTF. CDR3 sequence (DNA): TGCAGCGTTCGTGGGACAGGGAATGGCTACACCTTC. Supplemented by reference TRBV29-1 and TRBJ1-2, the full variable domain reads SAVISQKPSRDICQRGTSLTIQCQVDSQVTMMFWYRQQPGQSLTLIATANQGSEATYESGFVIDKFPISRPNLTFSTLTVSNMSPEDSSIYLCSVRGTGNGYTFGSGTRLTVV.

As DNA, the CDR3 is TGTGCCAGTAGCGGATCGGGGGGATCGGGTTCACCCCTCCACTTT. Protein sequence: CASSGSGGSGSPLHF. V and J are TRBV19 and TRBJ1-6; perhaps TRBD1 as D (5 bases). CDR1 is LNHDA, CDR2 SQIVND, per germline (reference sequence). The CDR3 is made up of 15 amino acids. Between the trimmed V and J ends, which lost 6 bases and 9 bases, there was a span of 18 bases. Based on the CDR3 plus reference TRBV19 and TRBJ1-6, the full variable domain is DGGITQSPKYLFRKEGQNVTLSCEQNLNHDAMYWYRQDPGQGLRLIYYSQIVNDFQKGDIAEGYSVSREKKESFPLTVTSAQKNPTAFYLCASSGSGGSGSPLHFGNGTRLTVT.

The V gene is TRBV28, the J gene TRBJ2-6; maybe TRBD1 (6 bases). Germline V CDR1 and CDR2: MDHEN, SYDVKM. The CDR3 has 15 amino acids. The germline V and J ends were trimmed by 2 bases and 2 bases, with 7 bases remaining between them. The CDR3 region has the DNA TGTGCCAGCAGTTTACGGACAGCTGGGGCCAACGTCCTGACTTTC. This sequence encodes CASSLRTAGANVLTF. The full variable domain, completed using reference TRBV28 and TRBJ2-6, is DVKVTQSSRYLVKRTGEKVFLECVQDMDHENMFWYRQDPGLGLRLIYFSYDVKMKEKGDIPEGYSVSREKKERFSLILESASTNQTSMYLCASSLRTAGANVLTFGAGSRLTVL.

The V gene is TRBV19, the J gene TRBJ2-7, with a possible D match to TRBD2 (5 bases). This CDR3 contains 14 residues. Trimming stripped 7 bases from V and 2 bases from J, with 15 bases between. The V gene's germline CDR1 is LNHDA and CDR2 SQIVND (reference sequence). CDR3: CASTSAGGTYEQYF. The DNA for the CDR3 is TGTGCCAGTACCTCGGCGGGCGGAACCTACGAGCAGTACTTC.

The V and J genes are TRBV7-2 and TRBJ2-2, with TRBD2 matching 8 bases. There are 15 residues in the CDR3. The germline V gene has CDR1 SGHTA and CDR2 FQGNSA. Trimming took 4 bases from V and 4 from J; bases not matched to a gene: 5. CDR3 protein: CASSSSGTSTGELFF. CDR3 DNA sequence: TGTGCCAGCAGCTCAAGCGGGACTAGCACCGGGGAGCTGTTTTTT.

This clone was seen more than once but under ten times. The chain links TRBV7-9 to TRBJ2-5; 7 bases line up with TRBD1. This CDR3 contains 16 residues. V gave up 5 bases and J gave up 4 bases; unmatched junction bases: 13. The germline V gene has CDR1 SEHNR and CDR2 FQNEAQ (reference sequence). The CDR3 sequence is CASSPNRDSLRETQYF. The CDR3 coding sequence is TGTGCCAGCAGCCCGAATAGGGACAGTCTCCGAGAGACCCAGTACTTC. The variable domain in full, completed from reference TRBV7-9 and TRBJ2-5, reads DTGVSQNPRHKITKRGQNVTFRCDPISEHNRLYWYRQTLGQGPEFLTYFQNEAQLEKSRLLSDRFSAERPKGSFSTLEIQRTEQGDSAMYLCASSPNRDSLRETQYFGPGTRLLVL.

This chain connects TRBV9 to TRBJ1-1; D unresolved. CDR3 size: 13 residues. CDR1 is SGDLS and CDR2 is YYNGEE in the germline V gene. Trimming stripped 4 bases from V and 0 bases from J, with 7 bases between. The CDR3 DNA follows: TGTGCCAGCAGCATTACACTGAACACTGAAGCTTTCTTT. Protein sequence: CASSITLNTEAFF. The full variable domain, with the rest looked up from reference TRBV9 and TRBJ1-1, is DSGVTQTPKHLITATGQRVTLRCSPRSGDLSVYWYQQSLDQGLQFLIQYYNGEERAKGNILERFSAQQFPDLHSELNLSSLELGDSALYFCASSITLNTEAFFGQGTRLTVV.

A few counts support this clone. The chain joins TRBV7-3 to TRBJ1-2; tentatively, D is TRBD1 (6 bases). This CDR3 is 16 amino acids long. The V and J ends lost 5 bases and 0 bases respectively, with 16 bases between them. The germline CDR1 and CDR2 sequences are SGHTA and FQGTGA. The CDR3 coding sequence is TGTGCCAGCAGCCTTACCCCAGGGGAGACTAACTATGGCTACACCTTC. This translates into CASSLTPGETNYGYTF.

This sequence joins TRBV19 and TRBJ1-5; possibly TRBD1 for D (6 bases). Trimming took off 7 bases at V and 0 bases at J, with 13 bases between the two ends. This CDR3 contains 15 residues. The germline gives CDR1 LNHDA, CDR2 SQIVND (reference sequence). The DNA of the CDR3 is TGTGCCAGTAACCCGACAGGAACTAGCAATCAGCCCCAGCATTTT. Translated, it gives CASNPTGTSNQPQHF.

The chain couples TRBV14 to TRBJ2-7; 11 positions agree with TRBD2. This CDR3 spans 17 amino acids. The V gene end was trimmed by 1 base and the J gene end by 4 bases; junction bases not matched to a gene: 9. The V gene's germline CDR1 is SGHDN and CDR2 FVKESK. The CDR3: CASSQGLAGYLGYEQYF. CDR3 coding DNA: TGTGCCAGCAGCCAAGGACTAGCGGGATACCTTGGGTACGAGCAGTACTTC.

This chain uses TRBV5-1 with TRBJ1-2, with 7 positions matching TRBD1. Germline CDR1 SGHRS, CDR2 YFSETQ. The CDR3 runs to 18 residues. V shed 3 bases and J 1 base; nucleotides not matched to a gene: 15. CDR3 sequence: CASSSLGGTANLNYGYTF. In DNA, the CDR3 is TGCGCCAGCAGCTCCCTCGGCGGGACAGCGAATCTTAACTATGGCTACACCTTC.

This clone was picked up one time. The chain couples TRBV4-1 to TRBJ2-1; possible D gene TRBD1, 7 bases. CDR1 is MGHRA and CDR2 is YSYEKL in the germline V gene. V was pared by 5 bases and J by 3 bases, with 17 bases between. The CDR3 runs to 16 residues. The CDR3 nucleotides are TGCGCCAGCAGCGGTCGGAGGGACAGCCACTACAATGAGCAGTTCTTC. It is translated as CASSGRRDSHYNEQFF.

This clone was seen a single time. The chain combines TRBV9 with TRBJ1-1; D is ambiguous. The length of the CDR3 is 13 residues. Germline loops: CDR1 SGDLS, CDR2 YYNGEE. The V gene lost 4 bases and the J gene lost 4 bases, with 11 bases spanning the gap. Here the CDR3 DNA reads TGTGCCAGCAGCTTCGGGGTGAGCACTGAAGCTTTCTTT. It encodes CASSFGVSTEAFF.

The CDR3 loop reads CASSYRTEAFF. The DNA for the CDR3 is TGTGCCAGCAGTTACCGGACTGAAGCTTTCTTT. This rearrangement joins TRBV6-6 to TRBJ1-1, with D hard to call. CDR1 is MNHNY, CDR2 SVGAGI, per germline (reference sequence). The V end lost 2 bases, the J end lost 5 bases, and 3 bases lay between the germline ends. This CDR3 contains 11 residues.

This clone was seen more than once but under ten times. The gene calls are TRBV11-2 and TRBJ1-4; D is undetermined. This CDR3 spans 15 amino acids. The V end was cut by 6 bases, the J end by 0 bases, with 11 bases between. The germline V gene encodes CDR1 SGHAT and CDR2 FQNNGV. The CDR3 protein is CASRSTLATNEKLFF. For the CDR3, the DNA is TGTGCCAGCAGGTCGACCCTAGCAACTAATGAAAAACTGTTTTTT.

The chain carries TRBV5-1 and TRBJ2-1, with 11 positions matching TRBD2. V lost 4 bases, J lost 5 bases, and 2 bases stayed unmatched. The CDR3 runs to 14 residues. In germline, CDR1 is SGHRS, CDR2 YFSETQ. The CDR3 region has the DNA TGCGCCAGCAGCCCGGGACTAGCGGACAATGAGCAGTTCTTC. Translated, it gives CASSPGLADNEQFF.

This clone was observed a single time. The rearrangement joins TRBV6-4 to TRBJ2-1; a weak D match, TRBD2 (6 bases). This CDR3 contains 15 residues. Germline V lookup: CDR1 MRHNA, CDR2 SNTAGT. The V gene lost 3 bases and the J gene lost 2 bases, with 11 bases spanning the gap. The CDR3 region is CASSEAGGTYNEQFF. The CDR3 DNA sequence: TGTGCCAGCAGTGAGGCCGGGGGTACCTACAATGAGCAGTTCTTC.

The chain uses TRBV9 and TRBJ1-6, with 10 bases aligning to TRBD1. CDR1 is SGDLS, CDR2 YYNGEE, per germline. This CDR3 is built from 17 residues. Germline trimming cut 0 bases from V and 6 bases from J; bases unmatched to any gene: 6. This chain's CDR3 is CASSVEGQGKSNSPLHF. CDR3 DNA: TGTGCCAGCAGCGTAGAGGGACAGGGGAAATCTAATTCACCCCTCCACTTT.

This clone was picked up a small number of times. This chain links TRBV27 with TRBJ1-2; weak D call: TRBD1 (6 bases). V dropped 7 bases and J dropped 4 bases, with 19 bases sitting between them. Germline V CDR1 and CDR2: MNHEY, SMNVEV (reference sequence). The CDR3 runs 15 residues. Here the CDR3 reads CASTSFRGYGYGYTF. Here the CDR3 DNA reads TGTGCCAGCACTTCCTTCAGGGGATATGGCTATGGCTACACCTTC.

The chain recombines TRBV27 with TRBJ2-3; D is unresolved. Germline V gene lookup returns CDR1 MNHEY and CDR2 SMNVEV (reference sequence). This CDR3 is 14 amino acids long. Trimming left V 0 bases short and J 0 bases short, with 4 bases between. The CDR3 reads CASSLSSSTDTQYF. The CDR3 nucleotides are TGTGCCAGCAGTTTATCTAGCAGCACAGATACGCAGTATTTT.